This T cell receptor beta chain derives from a study of vaccination effects on CD4 cells after COVID-19. The study, taken as a whole, reports: Clones induced by infection and by vaccine showed marked clonal contraction late after vaccination.

About this clone itself: The antigen remains undetermined.

Pools of viral peptides were used by the ViraFEST assay to expand antigen-specific CD4+ T cells ahead of sequencing. The culture ran for nine to ten days, and then CD4+ T cells were isolated. Participants completed two doses of the BNT162b2 or mRNA-1273 vaccine. According to the study, vaccine recipients showed no prior SARS-CoV-2 infection and negative nucleocapsid antibodies. TCRdb keeps only in-frame clones here, not all; method: immunoSEQ multiplex PCR. The sample consists of approximately 25,000 clones, about 75% of them appearing once. CDR3 length equals 14 residues. Trimming removed 6 bases from V and 8 bases from J; junction bases left unmatched: 10. The germline V gene has CDR1 LNHNV and CDR2 YYDKDF (reference sequence).

The sequence derives from a human donor who received a COVID-19 vaccine. Some clones in this sample may be carry-over from other donors' samples. The specimen was CD4+ T cells from PBMCs cultured with SARS-CoV-2 spike peptides, collected after COVID-19 vaccination. V usage is TRBV15 and J usage is TRBJ2-1, with 7 nucleotides matching TRBD2. The CDR3 bases are TGTGCCACCAGACGTATAGCGGGTGTGGATGAGCAGTTCTTC. Translation gives CATRRIAGVDEQFF.